The subject of this entry is one T cell receptor beta chain. Its specific antigen is unknown. The sequence runs out 3 residues before the end of the CDR3; the remainder is reconstructed from the germline J gene. TCR beta CDR3 regions were amplified by multiplex PCR using the immunoSEQ assay from an average of approximately 1,200 ng genomic DNA per sample. The assay corrected primer bias using a complete synthetic TCR repertoire to establish an amplification baseline. The amplicons were sequenced using the Illumina platform. In the source study's methods: Error correction of the sequences involved clustering with frequency ratios plus a modified nearest-neighbor algorithm, after which the sequences were analyzed in the immunoSEQ Analyzer using IMGT gene definitions. At each rarefaction depth, TCR richness and evenness were averaged across 20 rarefaction repeats, and samples with fewer sequences than that depth were excluded. V, D and J gene relative abundances were compared between groups with Wilcoxon rank sum tests, applying FDR correction. An intraclass correlation of roughly 96% for TCR richness and an average of about 77% across 66 gene segments were obtained from the blinded duplicates. TCRdb took over this immuneACCESS table, retaining in-frame rearrangements with V and J assigned. Such tables are incomplete; in checked studies, under half of the missing clones stem from an unresolved V gene, and the remainder is unexplained. The V and J calls and clone size were taken over from that table, and D and trimming were inferred from the DNA. This specimen's table enumerates 30,000 to 35,000 clones. The biggest ten clones account for approximately 20% of the sample.

In the germline V gene, CDR1 corresponds to SGHTA and CDR2 to FQGNSA. Counted from cysteine to phenylalanine, this CDR3 has 15 amino acids. Of the CDR3's DNA, 36 bases were read; they are in frame from base 1. The entry originates in a study of T cells in women clearing cervical HPV infection (dated by TCRdb to about 2018). Regarding the complete study: The cases were some 27 women with histologically confirmed HPV16-related CIN3 or worse, and 2 of these cases were invasive cancers. Controls were approximately 25 women whose single incident HPV16 infection cleared within 12 months without precancer or cancer developing. Blood from cases was collected at the visit where the lesion was first found, while blood from controls was collected once the infection could no longer be detected. Among cases, blood sampling came a median of approximately 150 days after lesion detection, with an interquartile range of about 80 to 220 days. Since only a few of the women had HLA typing available, the possibility that HLA type was acting as a confounder could not be ruled out. Nested within Costa Rica's Guanacaste HPV Natural History Study, an exploratory proof-of-principle case-control study compared TCR repertoires across cervical HPV16 outcomes. Cases and controls were matched on year of sample collection and on age within five years. A median age of almost 35 years was observed in cases versus 38 to 40 in controls, and no significant differences in baseline characteristics were found. In the parent cohort, some 9,900 women aged 18 or older were enrolled in Guanacaste, Costa Rica, during about 1993 to 1994 and then followed for under nine years. Five blinded duplicates per group were added as quality controls, so that roughly 60 samples were obtained: some 50 participants and some 10 replicates.

On the study overall, not on this receptor specifically: Because the number of T cells per sample was unknown, the richness differences could reflect varying T-cell content rather than repertoire biology. By combining richness with V gene abundances, random forest classifiers separated cases from controls with an estimated AUC of under 0.85. TRBV6-7 relative abundance was lower in cases than in controls (approximately 0.11% versus 0.16%; Bonferroni P = 0.0008). Whether associations preceded infection or resulted from infection could not be shown with the cross-sectional design, and effector/memory subsets and HPV-specific T cells were not isolated. CIN3+ cases had significantly higher TCR repertoire richness than controls across sequencing depths, but evenness did not differ between the groups.

Every participant had a single incident cervical HPV16 infection, and women with prevalent HPV16 infections were excluded. Cervical HPV DNA was detected with MY09/MY11 PCR, and genotyping was done with dot-blot hybridization. Around 15 mL of heparinized blood were centrifuged, and the buffy coat was split into aliquots, frozen at -30 degrees C, and then kept at -80 degrees C. Genomic DNA was extracted from buffy coat specimens using QIAGEN kits. The sequence links TRBV7-2 to TRBJ2-5, with 8 middle bases fitting TRBD1. The specimen sequenced was blood buffy coat. This receptor was taken from a woman between 18 and 75 years old with a cervical HPV16 infection that either progressed to CIN3+ or cleared (not recorded which). The covered CDR3 bases are TGTGCCAGCAGCTTAGGGGACAGGAGCACAGATACC. This encodes CASSLGDRSTDT. The full CDR3 protein is CASSLGDRSTDTQYF.